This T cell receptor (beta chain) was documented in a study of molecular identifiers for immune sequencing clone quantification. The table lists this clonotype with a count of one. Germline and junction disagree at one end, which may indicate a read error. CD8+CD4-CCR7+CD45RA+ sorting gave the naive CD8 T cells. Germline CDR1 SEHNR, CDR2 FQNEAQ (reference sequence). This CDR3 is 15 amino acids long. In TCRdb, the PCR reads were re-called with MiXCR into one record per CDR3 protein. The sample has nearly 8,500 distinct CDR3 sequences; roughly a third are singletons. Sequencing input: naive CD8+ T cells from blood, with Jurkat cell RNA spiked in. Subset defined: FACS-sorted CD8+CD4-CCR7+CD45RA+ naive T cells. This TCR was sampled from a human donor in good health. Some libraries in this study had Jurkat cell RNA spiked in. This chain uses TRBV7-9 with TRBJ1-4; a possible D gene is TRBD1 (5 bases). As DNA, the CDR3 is TGTGCCAGCAGCTACAGTGGAGGACGGGGACGAAAAATGTTTTTT. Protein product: CASSYSGGRGRKMFF.